A selection of T cell receptor beta chains follows, all from one sample in a study of blood T cell repertoires in COVID-19. TCRdb's table, derived via immunoSEQ multiplex PCR, lists solely in-frame clones and lacks some. Here the sample spans about 380,000 clones, about 90% being singletons. The sequencing sample was made of PBMCs or T cells enriched from blood (not recorded which). The receptors were sampled from a woman aged 25 to 39 who had recovered from COVID-19. Each CDR3 is given with its conserved first and last residue. Clone size is given for some rows only: seen once, a few or many times, or a class if the clone is expanded.

J,size,V,CDR3
TRBJ2-1,once,TRBV5-1,CASSLITSGYNEQFF
TRBJ1-3,.,TRBV3-1/TRBV3-2,CASSFQGYKTIYF
TRBJ2-2,.,TRBV28,CASSDIRQDTGELFF
TRBJ1-5,.,TRBV25-1,CASSGGTGLSNQPQHF
TRBJ2-1,.,TRBV7-2,CASSTRLAGYNEQFF
TRBJ1-6,.,TRBV15,CATSRDQGARSPLHF
TRBJ1-2,.,TRBV6-5,CASSSTGTGEGYTF
TRBJ1-2,once,TRBV7-9,CASSLDWRGYTF
TRBJ1-5,.,TRBV18,CASSPAGAHQPQHF
TRBJ2-1,.,TRBV7-6,CASRASGTGAYNEQFF
TRBJ1-5,.,TRBV3-1/TRBV3-2,CASSQVGSNQPQHF
TRBJ2-1,.,TRBV7-2,CASRGAGLTYNEQFF
TRBJ1-5,.,TRBV6-5,CVSGYCQPQHF
TRBJ2-3,.,TRBV6-5,CASSYTAGRKDTQYF
TRBJ2-5,.,TRBV11-3,CASSSHRDRQETQYF
TRBJ2-3,.,TRBV13,CASSLAGGPLSTDTQYF
TRBJ1-5,.,TRBV19,CASSRYDRGNQPQHF
TRBJ2-4,.,TRBV9,CASSVSSGGASGNIQYF
TRBJ1-5,.,TRBV7-2,CASSTEQVQPQHF
TRBJ2-1,.,TRBV9,CASSITGTGGRNEQFF
TRBJ2-7,.,TRBV2,CASSPWGGAYEQYF
TRBJ2-1,few,TRBV11-3,CASSFSTGGAYNEQFF
TRBJ2-7,.,TRBV19,CASSFKTLGEEQYF
TRBJ2-1,.,TRBV7-6,CASSLAWTSGTYNEQFF
TRBJ2-2,.,TRBV2,CASRWETGELFF
TRBJ1-2,.,TRBV19,CATSGGYGYTF
TRBJ2-7,.,TRBV6-6,CASSSDTSSYEQYF
TRBJ2-7,once,TRBV20-1,CSAPRAYEQYF
TRBJ2-1,.,TRBV4-2,CASSQSAGGPYNEQFF
TRBJ2-1,few,TRBV5-1,CASSFLSSEQFF
TRBJ1-1,.,TRBV23-1,CASRPQGAGNTEAFF
TRBJ2-7,.,TRBV3-1/TRBV3-2,CASSQSVISYEQYF
TRBJ1-2,.,TRBV6-5,CASSSTGAHYGYTF